Listed here are 25 T cell receptor beta chains from one sample, sequenced in a study of cytomegalovirus exposure and HLA in healthy donors. A multiplex PCR was run with 60 Vbeta primers and 13 Jbeta primers. Using immunoSEQ multiplex PCR, the repertoire was profiled, and TCRdb retains in-frame clones only, with some absent. Here the sample spans 100,000 or so clones, 65% to 80% being singletons. Sequenced input: PBMCs. These receptors were collected from a male donor in good health and CMV-seronegative.

This sequence joins TRBV11-3 and TRBJ2-1; 10 nucleotides line up with TRBD2. Germline V gene data show CDR1 as SGHNT and CDR2 as YENEEA. CDR3 size: 17 residues. The V segment lost 2 bases and the J segment 7 bases; nucleotides outside the gene matches: 11. CDR3 in amino acids: CASSLLFLAGARNEQFF. The DNA of the CDR3 is TGTGCCAGCAGCTTACTCTTTCTAGCGGGAGCAAGAAATGAGCAGTTCTTC. Full variable domain (rest looked up from reference TRBV11-3 and TRBJ2-1): EAGVVQSPRYKIIEKKQPVAFWCNPISGHNTLYWYLQNLGQGPELLIRYENEEAVDDSQLPKDRFSAERLKGVDSTLKIQPAELGDSAVYLCASSLLFLAGARNEQFFGPGTRLTVL.

V gene TRBV6-5 combines with J gene TRBJ2-5; D might be TRBD1 (6 bases). The J call may be mistaken, given a closer DNA end match to TRBJ2-7. The CDR3 is made up of 14 amino acids. Germline V gene sequence: CDR1 MNHEY, CDR2 SVGAGI. The CDR3 loop reads CASSYGDTSYEQYF. In DNA form, the CDR3 reads TGTGCCAGCAGTTACGGGGACACCTCCTACGAGCAGTACTTC.

This clone has more than one count but fewer than ten. The chain combines TRBV10-1 with TRBJ2-7; 7 bases agree with TRBD2. The V gene end was trimmed by 2 bases and the J gene end by 2 bases; junction bases not matched to a gene: 3. Germline-derived CDR1 and CDR2 are WNHNN and SYGVQD (reference sequence). The CDR3 spans 14 residues. CDR3 in amino acids: CASSEAGDPYEQYF. In DNA, the CDR3 is TGCGCCAGCAGTGAGGCGGGAGACCCCTACGAGCAGTACTTC.

CDR3 sequence: CASSFVGGTEAFF. As DNA, the CDR3 is TGTGCCAGCAGTTTTGTGGGGGGTACTGAAGCTTTCTTT. This sequence joins TRBV28 and TRBJ1-1; TRBD1 is a possible D gene (5 bases). Germline assignment: CDR1 MDHEN and CDR2 SYDVKM. The CDR3 contains 13 residues. V lost 3 bases to trimming and J lost 5 bases, with 10 bases between them. The entire variable domain, with the rest obtained from reference TRBV28 and TRBJ1-1, is as follows: DVKVTQSSRYLVKRTGEKVFLECVQDMDHENMFWYRQDPGLGLRLIYFSYDVKMKEKGDIPEGYSVSREKKERFSLILESASTNQTSMYLCASSFVGGTEAFFGQGTRLTVV.

This clone was seen a handful of times. The chain is built from TRBV5-1 and TRBJ1-5; perhaps TRBD1 as D (6 bases). Germline CDR1 and CDR2: SGHRS and YFSETQ. V was shortened by 4 bases and J by 3 bases, with 11 bases between the two germline ends. This CDR3 has 14 residues. The CDR3 spells CASSPGENNQPQHF. CDR3 in DNA: TGCGCCAGCAGCCCAGGGGAGAACAATCAGCCCCAGCATTTT.

This clone appeared a single time. This chain joins TRBV30 and TRBJ1-1; no clear D. The CDR3 has 13 residues. CDR1 is GTSNPN, CDR2 SVGIG, per germline (reference sequence). Trimming pared 5 bases from V and 1 base from J, leaving 11 bases between. CDR3 nucleotides: TGTGCCTGGTGTTTCAGACAGAACACTGAAGCTTTCTTT. This sequence encodes CAWCFRQNTEAFF.

Only one count was recorded for this clone. The chain is built from TRBV5-1 and TRBJ2-5; 9 nucleotides align to TRBD2. After removal of 0 bases from V and 1 base from J, the junction contained 7 bases not matched to a gene. The length of the CDR3 is 17 residues. Germline V lookup: CDR1 SGHRS, CDR2 YFSETQ. This CDR3 is CASSLGVSGSRQETQYF. CDR3 bases: TGCGCCAGCAGCTTGGGAGTTAGCGGGAGTCGCCAAGAGACCCAGTACTTC.

The chain links TRBV13 to TRBJ2-7; possible D gene TRBD2, 5 bases. Deletions cut 5 bases from V and 3 bases from J, with 11 bases between. This CDR3 has 13 amino acids. Germline CDR1 PRHDT, CDR2 FYEKMQ (reference sequence). CDR3 sequence reads: CASSLGLRYEQYF. CDR3 sequence (DNA): TGTGCCAGCAGCCTCGGACTTCGCTACGAGCAGTACTTC.

The V call is TRBV10-3, the J call TRBJ2-3, with 9 bases lining up with TRBD2. The CDR3 is 15 amino acids. Germline CDR1 and CDR2: ENHRY and SYGVKD. V was clipped by 3 bases and J by 4 bases; unmatched bases: 5. The CDR3 sequence is CAISDRGRAPDTQYF. The CDR3 nucleotides read TGTGCCATCAGTGACCGCGGGAGGGCCCCAGATACGCAGTATTTT.

This chain connects TRBV5-8 to TRBJ2-7, with 8 bases identical to TRBD1. The CDR3 loop spans 14 amino acids. Trimming removed 2 bases from V and 5 bases from J; junction bases left unmatched: 6. Germline-derived CDR1 and CDR2 are SGHTS and YDEGEE. The CDR3, as DNA: TGTGCCAGCAGCTTACCCGACAGGGGCAACGAGCAGTACTTC. Its translation: CASSLPDRGNEQYF.

The J gene is TRBJ2-3, the V gene TRBV6-5; a weak D match, TRBD1 (6 bases). The V end was cut by 2 bases, the J end by 6 bases, with 18 bases between. The CDR3 is made up of 16 amino acids. CDR1 and CDR2 (germline): MNHEY, SVGAGI. The CDR3 nucleotides are TGTGCCAGCAGTTACGGAAGGGTGGGGGCAAGTGATACGCAGTATTTT. Translation gives CASSYGRVGASDTQYF.

V and J are TRBV27 and TRBJ2-7; 7 bases match TRBD1. This CDR3 contains 13 residues. V dropped 5 bases and J dropped 4; count of bases not matched to a gene: 5. Germline CDR1 reads MNHEY; CDR2 reads SMNVEV (reference sequence). Here the CDR3 DNA reads TGTGCCAGCAGTGGGGACAGAGCTTACGAGCAGTACTTC. It encodes CASSGDRAYEQYF.

The CDR3: CASSYSTGNYGYTF. The CDR3 DNA reads TGTGCCAGCAGTTACTCGACTGGGAACTATGGCTACACCTTC. The rearrangement links TRBV6-6 to TRBJ1-2; no clear D. The ends were cut back, 0 bases at V and 2 bases at J, with 7 bases in the middle. This CDR3 region has 14 residues. From germline, CDR1 is MNHNY and CDR2 SVGAGI (reference sequence).

This chain uses TRBV14 with TRBJ2-5; D not resolved. V gave up 1 base and J gave up 5 bases, with 8 bases separating them. The CDR3 runs to 13 residues. From germline, CDR1 is SGHDN and CDR2 FVKESK. The CDR3 protein is CASSQGARETQYF. In nucleotides, the CDR3 is TGTGCCAGCAGCCAAGGAGCGCGGGAGACCCAGTACTTC.

V usage is TRBV27 and J usage is TRBJ2-3; tentative D call: TRBD1 (6 bases). CDR1 is MNHEY, CDR2 SMNVEV, per germline (reference sequence). CDR3 length equals 12 residues. Deletions cut 6 bases from V and 6 bases from J, with 10 bases between. The CDR3 spells CASRGRGDTQYF. The CDR3 bases are TGTGCCAGCAGGGGCAGGGGTGATACGCAGTATTTT.

V and J are TRBV11-3 and TRBJ2-1; D possibly corresponds to TRBD2 (6 bases). The germline V gene encodes CDR1 SGHNT and CDR2 YENEEA. The CDR3 length is 15 residues. Trimming took off 2 bases at V and 2 bases at J, with 10 bases between the two ends. The CDR3 DNA sequence: TGTGCCAGCAGCTTACGGGAGAGCACCTACAATGAGCAGTTCTTC. Its translation is CASSLRESTYNEQFF.

The chain has TRBV9 and TRBJ1-1; D possibly corresponds to TRBD1 (5 bases). V was pared by 0 bases and J by 3 bases, with 9 bases between. CDR1 and CDR2 (germline): SGDLS, YYNGEE. This CDR3 is 14 amino acids long. For the CDR3, the DNA is TGTGCCAGCAGCGTAGCCCCGGGGGACACTGAAGCTTTCTTT. Amino acid sequence: CASSVAPGDTEAFF.

The chain has TRBV19 and TRBJ2-4, with D maybe TRBD2 (6 bases). The length of the CDR3 is 15 residues. Germline-derived CDR1 and CDR2 are LNHDA and SQIVND (reference sequence). V was pared by 5 bases and J by 5 bases, with 16 bases between. CDR3: CASSPGLLKENIQYF. CDR3 DNA sequence: TGTGCCAGTAGTCCCGGACTATTAAAAGAAAACATTCAGTACTTC. Looking up the rest from reference TRBV19 and TRBJ2-4 gives the full variable domain: DGGITQSPKYLFRKEGQNVTLSCEQNLNHDAMYWYRQDPGQGLRLIYYSQIVNDFQKGDIAEGYSVSREKKESFPLTVTSAQKNPTAFYLCASSPGLLKENIQYFGAGTRLSVL.

With regard to this clone: In the same sample, other DNA sequences code for this CDR3. V usage is TRBV6-6 and J usage is TRBJ1-5; no firm D call. Deletions cut 2 bases from V and 8 bases from J, with 16 bases between. This CDR3 comprises 15 residues. CDR1 is MNHNY, CDR2 SVGAGI, per germline (reference sequence). As DNA, the CDR3 is TGTGCCAGCAGTTACCTATCAGGAGGCGCAGAGCCCCAGCATTTT. It codes for CASSYLSGGAEPQHF.

The V call is TRBV14, the J call TRBJ2-4; 9 nucleotides agree with TRBD1. The V gene end was trimmed by 5 bases and the J gene end by 6 bases; junction bases not matched to a gene: 8. This CDR3 spans 15 amino acids. Per the germline V gene, CDR1 is SGHDN and CDR2 is FVKESK. DNA of the CDR3: TGTGCCAGCAGCGAACGGACAGGGGTGAGAAACATTCAGTACTTC. Its translation is CASSERTGVRNIQYF.

This clone was found once. The V gene is TRBV4-3, the J gene TRBJ2-3; no clear D. The germline CDR1 and CDR2 sequences are LGHNA and YSLEER. Between the trimmed V and J ends, which lost 0 bases and 2 bases, there was a span of 15 bases. This CDR3 spans 17 amino acids. The DNA of the CDR3 is TGCGCCAGCAGCCAAGATCACCTAGGAGCGCCCACAGATACGCAGTATTTT. This codes for CASSQDHLGAPTDTQYF.

As DNA, the CDR3 is TGTGCCAGTAGTATGGACAGGGGGCTATTGAAGGAACTGTTTTTT. This sequence encodes CASSMDRGLLKELFF. The chain is built from TRBV19 and TRBJ1-4; TRBD1 agrees at 11 bases. This CDR3 comprises 15 residues. V lost 3 bases, J lost 12 bases, and 9 bases stayed unmatched. From germline, CDR1 is LNHDA and CDR2 SQIVND (reference sequence).

The chain has TRBV30 and TRBJ1-2; TRBD1 aligns across 7 bases. The CDR3 is 15 residues long. CDR1 and CDR2 (germline): GTSNPN, SVGIG (reference sequence). V dropped 3 bases and J dropped 2; count of bases not matched to a gene: 9. CDR3 coding DNA: TGTGCCTGGAGCCAAACGCCGGGACAGAACTATGGCTACACCTTC. It codes for CAWSQTPGQNYGYTF.

This sequence joins TRBV7-2 and TRBJ1-1, with D unresolved. V shed 0 bases and J shed 5 bases, with 19 bases lying between them. Germline CDR1 reads SGHTA; CDR2 reads FQGNSA. The CDR3 is made up of 17 amino acids. CDR3: CASSLASNTKLRTEAFF. In nucleotides, the CDR3 is TGTGCCAGCAGCTTAGCGAGTAATACCAAACTAAGGACTGAAGCTTTCTTT.

The V and J genes are TRBV5-1 and TRBJ2-3; D remains unclear. V lost 4 bases and J lost 2, with 5 bases in between. The CDR3 sequence is 12 residues long. Germline V gene sequence: CDR1 SGHRS, CDR2 YFSETQ. CDR3 in DNA: TGCGCCAGCAGCCTCCCCACAGATACGCAGTATTTT. Translating gives CASSLPTDTQYF.